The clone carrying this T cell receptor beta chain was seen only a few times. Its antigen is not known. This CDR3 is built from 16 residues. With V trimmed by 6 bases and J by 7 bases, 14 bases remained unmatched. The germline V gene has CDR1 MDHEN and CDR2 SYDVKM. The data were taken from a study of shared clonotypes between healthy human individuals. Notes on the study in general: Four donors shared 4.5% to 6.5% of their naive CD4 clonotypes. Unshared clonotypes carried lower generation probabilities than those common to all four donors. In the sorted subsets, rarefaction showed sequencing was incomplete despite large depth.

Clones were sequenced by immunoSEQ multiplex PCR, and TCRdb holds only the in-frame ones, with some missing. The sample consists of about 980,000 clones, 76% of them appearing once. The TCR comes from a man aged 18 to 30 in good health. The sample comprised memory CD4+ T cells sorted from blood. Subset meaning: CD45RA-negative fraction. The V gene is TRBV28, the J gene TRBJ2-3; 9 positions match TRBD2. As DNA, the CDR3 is TGTGCCAGCAGCGGTCTCGGGGGACTAGCATACAATACGCAGTATTTT. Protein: CASSGLGGLAYNTQYF.